The 18 T cell receptor beta chains listed next were all sequenced from one sample in a study of blood T cell repertoires in COVID-19. Data came from immunoSEQ multiplex PCR; TCRdb stores just in-frame clones and leaves some out. The sample has 250,000 or so clones; less than 90% are singletons. The sample consisted of peripheral blood. The source of these receptors is a man in his fifties or sixties with acute or convalescent COVID-19.

This sequence joins TRBV5-6 and TRBJ1-6; no clear D. CDR3 length equals 13 residues. V lost 0 bases, J lost 8 bases, and 6 bases lay in between. The V gene's germline CDR1 is SGHDT and CDR2 YYEEEE. Here the CDR3 DNA reads TGTGCCAGCAGCTTGGAACGGGATTCACCCCTCCACTTT. Encoded protein: CASSLERDSPLHF.

Details on this clone: A junction boundary mismatches the germline segment, possibly from a read error. The V call is TRBV5-1, the J call TRBJ2-5; D call uncertain. The V gene's germline CDR1 is SGHRS and CDR2 YFSETQ. The CDR3 has 13 amino acids. The CDR3 protein is CATSWRYQETQYF. The DNA for the CDR3 is TGCGCCACCAGCTGGCGGTACCAAGAGACCCAGTACTTC. The full variable domain, with the rest looked up from reference TRBV5-1 and TRBJ2-5, is KAGVTQTPRYLIKTRGQQVTLSCSPISGHRSVSWYQQTPGQGLQFLFEYFSETQRNKGNFPGRFSGRQFSNSRSEMNVSTLELGDSALYLCATSWRYQETQYFGPGTRLLVL.

The chain recombines TRBV7-2 with TRBJ1-6; possible D gene TRBD1, 6 bases. This CDR3 has 14 residues. CDR1 is SGHTA and CDR2 is FQGNSA in the germline V gene. The V end lost 6 bases, the J end lost 7 bases, and 13 bases lay between the germline ends. In nucleotides, the CDR3 is TGTGCCAGCAGTCTTACAGGGACGAATTCACCCCTCCACTTT. Amino acids: CASSLTGTNSPLHF.

V usage is TRBV5-1 and J usage is TRBJ1-2; possibly TRBD1 for D (5 bases). V shed 3 bases and J shed 5 bases, with 14 bases lying between them. The CDR3 is 14 residues long. Germline CDR1 is SGHRS and CDR2 is YFSETQ. CDR3 region: CASSSDQGTYGYTF. Here the CDR3 DNA reads TGCGCCAGCAGCTCCGACCAGGGAACATATGGCTACACCTTC.

A single count supports this clone. The rearrangement uses TRBV7-2 and TRBJ2-7; D remains unclear. The ends were cut back, 5 bases at V and 4 bases at J, with 18 bases in the middle. This CDR3 comprises 15 residues. CDR1 and CDR2 from the germline V gene are SGHTA and FQGNSA. In DNA, the CDR3 is TGTGCCAGCAGCCTCGCCGGTGGTAGACAATACGAGCAGTACTTC. Its translation: CASSLAGGRQYEQYF. Full variable domain (outside the CDR3, taken from reference TRBV7-2 and TRBJ2-7): GAGVSQSPSNKVTEKGKDVELRCDPISGHTALYWYRQSLGQGLEFLIYFQGNSAPDKSGLPSDRFSAERTGGSVSTLTIQRTQQEDSAVYLCASSLAGGRQYEQYFGPGTRLTVT.

The chain recombines TRBV6-2 or TRBV6-3 with TRBJ2-7; D is possibly TRBD1 (5 bases). Trimming stripped 5 bases from V and 4 bases from J, with 9 bases between. The CDR3 consists of 12 residues. CDR1 is MNHEY, CDR2 SVGEGT, per germline. CDR3 in amino acids: CASSQTVYEQYF. CDR3 coding DNA: TGTGCCAGCAGTCAGACAGTATACGAGCAGTACTTC.

The chain is built from TRBV4-1 and TRBJ1-2; no firm D call. Per the germline V gene, CDR1 is MGHRA and CDR2 is YSYEKL. The CDR3 loop spans 17 amino acids. Trimming stripped 3 bases from V and 5 bases from J, with 22 bases between. CDR3 in amino acids: CASSHVTGPRGEYGYTF. The DNA for the CDR3 is TGCGCCAGCAGCCACGTAACCGGGCCCCGGGGAGAGTATGGCTACACCTTC.

The CDR3 region is CASSQGASGFSDTQYF. The DNA for the CDR3 is TGTGCCAGCAGCCAGGGGGCTAGCGGGTTCTCAGATACGCAGTATTTT. The chain joins TRBV7-8 to TRBJ2-3; D possibly matches TRBD1 or TRBD2 (8 bases each). V gave up 5 bases and J gave up 4 bases, with 19 bases separating them. The CDR3 runs 16 residues. Germline V CDR1 and CDR2: SGHVS, FQNEAQ.

The chain is built from TRBV2 and TRBJ1-5, with 9 bases fitting TRBD1. The J segment lost 7 bases and the V segment lost 4 bases, leaving 5 bases of the junction unmatched. Germline V gene data show CDR1 as SNHLY and CDR2 as FYNNEI. The CDR3 consists of 14 residues. This chain's CDR3 is CASSGGQGGQPQHF. The CDR3 nucleotides are TGTGCCAGCAGTGGGGGACAGGGAGGCCAGCCCCAGCATTTT. The entire variable domain, with the rest obtained from reference TRBV2 and TRBJ1-5, is as follows: EPEVTQTPSHQVTQMGQEVILRCVPISNHLYFYWYRQILGQKVEFLVSFYNNEISEKSEIFDDQFSVERPDGSNFTLKIRSTKLEDSAMYFCASSGGQGGQPQHFGDGTRLSIL.

CDR3 loop: CASSSGQAYTGELFF. CDR3 in DNA: TGTGCCAGCAGCTCCGGACAGGCCTACACCGGGGAGCTGTTTTTT. This rearrangement joins TRBV5-4 to TRBJ2-2; TRBD1 matches at 7 bases. The V gene end was trimmed by 3 bases and the J gene end by 3 bases; junction bases not matched to a gene: 5. This CDR3 has 15 amino acids. The V gene's germline CDR1 is SGHNT and CDR2 YYREEE (reference sequence).

The rearrangement uses TRBV10-1 and TRBJ2-3; D is uncertain. Germline CDR1 reads WNHNN; CDR2 reads SYGVQD (reference sequence). The V end lost 6 bases, the J end lost 4 bases, and 14 bases lay between the germline ends. The length of the CDR3 is 14 residues. The chain's CDR3 is CASRCGGLADTQYF. The CDR3 DNA is TGCGCCAGCAGATGTGGTGGGCTTGCAGATACGCAGTATTTT.

This sequence joins TRBV11-2 and TRBJ2-7; tentatively, D is TRBD2 (7 bases). Germline CDR1 and CDR2: SGHAT and FQNNGV. With 4 bases removed from V and 3 bases from J, the gap between germline ends came to 13 bases. This CDR3 is 14 amino acids long. The CDR3 DNA reads as TGTGCCAGCAGCTGGGGGGGGGCACGCTACGAGCAGTACTTC. Translated, it gives CASSWGGARYEQYF.

V and J are TRBV24-1 and TRBJ2-1, with 8 bases identical to TRBD2. The CDR3 runs to 13 residues. V shed 4 bases, J shed 7 bases, and the junction held 2 bases outside the gene matches. CDR1 is KGHDR and CDR2 is SFDVKD in the germline V gene. DNA of the CDR3: TGTGCCACCAGTGAAGCGGGAGTAAATGAGCAGTTCTTC. It specifies CATSEAGVNEQFF.

V gene TRBV29-1 combines with J gene TRBJ1-1, with D perhaps matching TRBD1 (5 bases). The CDR3 is 14 amino acids. V lost 1 base, J lost 1 base, and 10 bases lay in between. CDR1 and CDR2 (germline): SQVTM, ANQGSEA. For the CDR3, the DNA is TGCAGCGTTGAAGGAGGACAACCGAACACTGAAGCTTTCTTT. Residues: CSVEGGQPNTEAFF.

The rearrangement uses TRBV7-9 and TRBJ1-5; possible D gene TRBD1, 6 bases. CDR3 length: 14 residues. The germline V and J ends were trimmed by 1 base and 9 bases, with 13 bases remaining between them. The germline V gene encodes CDR1 SEHNR and CDR2 FQNEAQ (reference sequence). CDR3 sequence (DNA): TGTGCCAGCAGCTTAGGGACAGCCGTCGGGCCCCAGCATTTT. Protein: CASSLGTAVGPQHF.

A few counts support this clone. This chain joins TRBV19 and TRBJ2-7, with 9 bases matching TRBD2. The CDR3 is made up of 16 amino acids. J lost 0 bases, V lost 2 bases, and 5 bases had no gene match. Looked up from germline, CDR1 is LNHDA and CDR2 is SQIVND (reference sequence). In DNA, the CDR3 is TGTGCCAGTAGTATAAGTGAGCGGGGGGCCTCCTACGAGCAGTACTTC. This gives the protein CASSISERGASYEQYF.

The chain uses TRBV4-3 and TRBJ2-3, with 7 bases fitting TRBD1. V lost 3 bases and J lost 0; bases outside the gene matches: 6. The length of the CDR3 is 16 residues. Germline loops: CDR1 LGHNA, CDR2 YSLEER. CDR3 residues: CASSHSTGASTDTQYF. The CDR3 DNA is TGCGCCAGCAGCCATAGTACAGGGGCAAGCACAGATACGCAGTATTTT.

On this clone: A junction end diverges from the germline sequence, so it may reflect a read error. CDR3 DNA sequence: TGTGCCAGTAGTACCCCCCCGGGGCAGGGGGTCTTC. It yields the protein CASSTPPGQGVF. The chain combines TRBV19 with TRBJ2-1; 7 bases line up with TRBD1. Germline V gene data show CDR1 as LNHDA and CDR2 as SQIVND (reference sequence). This CDR3 is built from 12 residues.